Included here is one T cell receptor beta chain sequence, with context. Its target is not known. This CDR3 spans 16 amino acids. Losses at the gene ends were 5 bases for V and 4 bases for J; bases not matched to a gene: 9. CDR1 and CDR2 (germline): SEHNR, FQNEAQ (reference sequence). Donation came from healthy HIV-negative adults that had no recent acute infections or vaccinations. The data derive from a study of shared clonotypes between healthy human individuals. Study observations and caveats: Among donors, the sharing of clonotypes was expected to be influenced by sequencing depth.

Data came from immunoSEQ multiplex PCR; TCRdb stores just in-frame clones and leaves some out. The sample lists roughly 2 million clones; 90% to 96% were seen once. The V gene is TRBV7-9, the J gene TRBJ2-2, with 8 bases lining up with TRBD1. The receptor's source is a man aged 18 to 35 in good health. Material: naive CD4+ T cells sorted from blood. As for subset: CD45RA+ positively selected. Here the CDR3 DNA reads TGTGCCAGCAGCGAATCGCCAACAGGGGGCACCGGGGAGCTGTTTTTT. Its protein is CASSESPTGGTGELFF.